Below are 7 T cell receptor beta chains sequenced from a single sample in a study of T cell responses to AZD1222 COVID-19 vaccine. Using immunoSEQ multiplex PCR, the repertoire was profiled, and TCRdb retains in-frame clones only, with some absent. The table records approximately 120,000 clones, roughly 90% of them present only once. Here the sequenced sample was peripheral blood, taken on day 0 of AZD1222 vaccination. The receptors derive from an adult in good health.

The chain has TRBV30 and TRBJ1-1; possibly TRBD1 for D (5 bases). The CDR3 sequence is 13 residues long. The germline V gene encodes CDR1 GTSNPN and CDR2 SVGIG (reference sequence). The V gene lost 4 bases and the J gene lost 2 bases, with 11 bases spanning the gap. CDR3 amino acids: CAWTRQPNTEAFF. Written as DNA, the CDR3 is TGTGCCTGGACTCGACAGCCTAACACTGAAGCTTTCTTT.

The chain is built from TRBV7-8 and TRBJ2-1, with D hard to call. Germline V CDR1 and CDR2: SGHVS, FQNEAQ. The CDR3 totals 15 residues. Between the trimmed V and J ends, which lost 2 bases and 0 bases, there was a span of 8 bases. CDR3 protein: CASSLTLNSYNEQFF. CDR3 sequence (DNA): TGTGCCAGCAGCTTAACTTTAAACTCCTACAATGAGCAGTTCTTC.

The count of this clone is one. The chain's CDR3 is CASSFYVAGSTDTQYF. The CDR3 nucleotides are TGTGCCAGCAGTTTCTATGTGGCGGGAAGCACAGATACGCAGTATTTT. The chain recombines TRBV27 with TRBJ2-3; a possible D gene is TRBD2 (6 bases). V was clipped by 3 bases and J by 0 bases, with 13 bases between them. The CDR3 is made up of 16 amino acids. The germline CDR1 and CDR2 sequences are MNHEY and SMNVEV (reference sequence).

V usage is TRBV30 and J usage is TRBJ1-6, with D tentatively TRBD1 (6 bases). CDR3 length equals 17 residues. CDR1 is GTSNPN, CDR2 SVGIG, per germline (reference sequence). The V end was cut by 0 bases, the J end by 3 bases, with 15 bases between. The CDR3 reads CAWSVQGGQYYNSPLHF. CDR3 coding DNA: TGTGCCTGGAGTGTACAGGGCGGTCAGTACTATAATTCACCCCTCCACTTT.

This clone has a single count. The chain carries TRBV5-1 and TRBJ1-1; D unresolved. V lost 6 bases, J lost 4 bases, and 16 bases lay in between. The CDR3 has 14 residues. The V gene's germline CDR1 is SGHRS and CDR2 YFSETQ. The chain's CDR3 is CASTLGSAGTEAFF. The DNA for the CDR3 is TGCGCCAGCACCCTTGGGTCGGCTGGCACTGAAGCTTTCTTT.

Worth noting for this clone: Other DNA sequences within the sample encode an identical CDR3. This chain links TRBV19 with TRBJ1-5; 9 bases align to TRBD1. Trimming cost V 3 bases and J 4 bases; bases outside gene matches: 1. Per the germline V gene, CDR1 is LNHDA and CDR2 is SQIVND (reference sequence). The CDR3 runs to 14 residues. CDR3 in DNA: TGTGCCAGTAGTATCGGACAGGGGAATCAGCCCCAGCATTTT. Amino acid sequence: CASSIGQGNQPQHF.

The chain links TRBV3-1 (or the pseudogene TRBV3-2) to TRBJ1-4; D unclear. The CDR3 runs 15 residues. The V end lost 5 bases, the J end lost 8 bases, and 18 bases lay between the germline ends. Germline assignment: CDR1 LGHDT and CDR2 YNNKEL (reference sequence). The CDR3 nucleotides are TGTGCCAGCAGCGGGCGGGGAGACAAGGCGGAAAAACTGTTTTTT. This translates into CASSGRGDKAEKLFF.